The clone carrying this T cell receptor (beta chain) was counted between two and nine times. This sample stems from a study of OX40 agonist ivuxolimab in advanced cancers. Whole-study context: The dose of intravenous ivuxolimab that patients received every 2 weeks ranged from 0.01 to 10 mg/kg. Aged about 23 to 80 with a mean of 60 years, they were around 85% male. Prior therapy, whether anti-PD-1, anti-PD-L1 or anti-CTLA-4, was allowed, and under 50% had some.

Data came from immunoSEQ multiplex PCR; TCRdb stores just in-frame clones and leaves some out. The table shows about 52,000 clones, with 85% to 95% occurring only once. The CDR3 is 14 amino acids. The germline V and J ends were trimmed by 6 bases and 1 base, with 12 bases remaining between them. The germline V gene has CDR1 MNHEY and CDR2 SVGAGI. The chain carries TRBV6-5 and TRBJ1-1, with D unresolved. The source of this sequence is an adult with an advanced solid tumor such as melanoma, head and neck, liver or kidney cancer. The sequences come from CD4+ or CD8+ T cells sorted from blood, collected in a trial of the OX40 agonist ivuxolimab. CDR3 sequence (DNA): TGTGCCAGCAGGCTATCAGACGGGAACACTGAAGCTTTCTTT. Protein: CASRLSDGNTEAFF.